This is a list of T cell receptor beta chains from one sample in a study of beta chain features in type 1 diabetes. Produced via immunoSEQ multiplex PCR; TCRdb's table is partial and in-frame only. The table has 150,000 or so clones, 8% to 8.5% seen once; the top ten hold 0.54%. What was sequenced was central memory CD4+ T cells from blood. The receptors were gathered from a woman aged 18-29 years with type 1 diabetes. Both conserved end residues are trimmed from each CDR3.

>11|TRBV5-1
ASSFAGEETQY
>11|TRBV28
ASSLDADTEAF
>14|TRBV19
ASSPRITGGAYEQY
>15|TRBV5-1
ASSLATGSSQNTEAF
>13|TRBV6-1
ASSSPGQGTYGYT
>11|TRBV28
ASSFSVNQPQH
>13|TRBV7-9
ASSFGTGAKETQY
>9|TRBV5-6
ASSLNYEQF
>12|TRBV10-3
AISDRASIYEQY
>11|TRBV7-2
ASSPDRQYGYT
>12|TRBV18
ASSPGTANEKLF
>11|TRBV11-2
ASSPGGKETQY
>13|TRBV5-1
ASSSRGTSAYEQY
>12|TRBV29-1
SVAGTGLTDTQY
>12|TRBV29-1
SVGQTSGGDTQY
>13|TRBV19
ASTDLIATNEKLF
>12|TRBV7-2
ASSRPTGELKLF
>12|TRBV5-6
ASSFNGRGNEQF
>14|TRBV5-6
ASSLVGQGSKNIQY
>12|TRBV4-3
ASSRSGRSYEQY
>12|TRBV11-2
ASSSGSTVFPQH
>11|TRBV6-5
ASSESRAGELF
>11|TRBV18
ASSRDSSYEQY
>13|TRBV7-9
ASSFREGGPYEQY
>13|TRBV15
ATSRDAGWHQPQH
>11|TRBV19
ASLGQGGSPLH
>9|TRBV29-1
SVVPQTGYT
>14|TRBV10-3
AISDQNSITRGELF
>13|TRBV29-1
SVEVGGAPPETQY